The clone carrying this T cell receptor (beta chain) was found once. The sample belongs to a study of blood T cell repertoires in COVID-19. Study-wide background: Spain, Italy and the United States supplied samples that represented acute and convalescent COVID-19. Nucleic acid was either cDNA or gDNA, and it came from T cells, B-cell-depleted T cells, or PBMCs.

As handled by the study authors: Amplification with reference gene primers provided the estimates of nucleated cell counts. Generated by immunoSEQ multiplex PCR, the TCRdb table keeps only in-frame clones and is missing some. From that table come the V and J calls and clone size; the DNA was used to work out D and trimming. The data show approximately 50,000 clones, over 80% seen once. The sample comprised peripheral blood. The origin of this receptor is a man in his 70s with active COVID-19.

The CDR3 is CASSWAPDNQPQHF. The CDR3 DNA reads TGTGCCAGCAGTTGGGCGCCCGACAATCAGCCCCAGCATTTT. V is TRBV27 and J is TRBJ1-5; no clear D. The CDR3 extends over 14 amino acids. V was cut by 4 bases and J by 3 bases, with 10 bases left in between. CDR1 MNHEY and CDR2 SMNVEV come from the germline V gene (reference sequence).